The 32 T cell receptor beta chains listed next were all sequenced from one sample in a study of identical twins. MiXCR, applied by TCRdb to the 5' RACE reads, yields one record per CDR3 protein. The repertoire includes hundreds of thousands of distinct CDR3 sequences, less than 25% of them detected once, and about 4.3% sits in the top ten. The same sample was also used in a study of T cells expressing NK-cell markers.

The source material was PBMCs. Receptor source: a woman between 18 and 30 years old in good health.

The chain employs TRBV7-2 and TRBJ2-1; perhaps TRBD1 as D (5 bases). This CDR3 contains 13 residues. V shed 4 bases and J shed 9 bases, with 13 bases lying between them. Germline V gene sequence: CDR1 SGHTA, CDR2 FQGNSA. The CDR3 region is CASSSRQGIEQFF. In nucleotides, the CDR3 is TGTGCCAGCAGCTCCCGGCAGGGAATTGAGCAGTTCTTC.

This clonotype occurred a few times. V is TRBV5-5 and J is TRBJ2-3; TRBD2 matches 8 bases. This CDR3 is built from 14 residues. Germline V gene data show CDR1 as SGHKS and CDR2 as YYEKEE (reference sequence). The junction had 5 bases not matched to a gene; V was cut back by 5 bases and J by 3 bases. CDR3 in DNA: TGTGCCAGCAGATCCGGGACTAGAACAGATACGCAGTATTTT. This translates into CASRSGTRTDTQYF.

V is TRBV20-1 and J is TRBJ2-1; 11 nucleotides match TRBD2. J lost 5 bases, V lost 6 bases, and 9 bases had no gene match. Germline CDR1 and CDR2: DFQATT and SNEGSKA (reference sequence). This CDR3 contains 15 residues. The CDR3 here is CSAHRLAGRDNEQFF. The CDR3 DNA follows: TGCAGTGCCCACAGACTAGCGGGAAGGGACAATGAGCAGTTCTTC.

This clonotype was found a few times. The J gene is TRBJ2-1, the V gene TRBV6-1; TRBD2 agrees at 8 bases. The CDR3 totals 15 residues. The V segment lost 7 bases and the J segment 2 bases; nucleotides outside the gene matches: 7. Germline lookup yields CDR1 MNHNS and CDR2 SASEGT. The CDR3, as DNA: TGTGCCAGCACCGTGGGCGGGAGGACCTACAATGAGCAGTTCTTC. It translates to CASTVGGRTYNEQFF.

This clonotype was seen many times. The chain employs TRBV11-2 and TRBJ1-1; D gene ambiguous. Germline CDR1 is SGHAT and CDR2 is FQNNGV. Between the trimmed V and J ends, which lost 2 bases and 4 bases, there was a span of 8 bases. The CDR3 consists of 13 residues. Here the CDR3 reads CASSLLGVTEAFF. CDR3 sequence (DNA): TGTGCCAGCAGCTTACTGGGAGTCACTGAAGCTTTCTTT.

This clonotype was observed many times. The chain carries TRBV25-1 and TRBJ2-1; D not resolved. The CDR3 is 12 amino acids. V was trimmed by 8 bases and J by 9 bases, leaving 14 bases between them. The germline V gene has CDR1 MGHDK and CDR2 SYGVNS. CDR3: CASAIRKGEQFF. For the CDR3, the DNA is TGTGCCAGCGCCATCAGAAAGGGTGAGCAGTTCTTC.

This clonotype turned up a few times. This chain links TRBV7-6 with TRBJ2-3; the match to TRBD1 covers 7 bases. This CDR3 contains 17 residues. With V trimmed by 5 bases and J by 0 bases, 11 bases remained unmatched. CDR1 and CDR2 from the germline V gene are SGHVS and FNYEAQ. The CDR3 DNA follows: TGTGCCAGCAGCACTACCCCGACAGGGCCCAGCACAGATACGCAGTATTTT. Translation gives CASSTTPTGPSTDTQYF.

The chain recombines TRBV11-2 with TRBJ2-4, with 7 positions matching TRBD1. J gave up 9 bases and V 7 bases, and 9 bases lay outside the gene matches. There are 13 residues in the CDR3. The germline CDR1 and CDR2 sequences are SGHAT and FQNNGV. The CDR3 DNA reads TGTGCCAGCACACACGACAGGGCGGGCATTCAGTACTTC. Residues: CASTHDRAGIQYF.

Many counts were recorded for this clonotype. The V call is TRBV30, the J call TRBJ2-5, with TRBD2 identical over 7 bases. J gave up 7 bases and V 0 bases, and 2 bases lay outside the gene matches. The CDR3 is 12 amino acids. Germline V gene data show CDR1 as GTSNPN and CDR2 as SVGIG (reference sequence). CDR3 loop: CAWSVPGGTQYF. In DNA, the CDR3 is TGTGCCTGGAGTGTACCGGGAGGGACCCAGTACTTC. Combining the CDR3 with reference TRBV30 and TRBJ2-5 gives the whole variable domain SQTIHQWPATLVQPVGSPLSLECTVEGTSNPNLYWYRQAAGRGLQLLFYSVGIGQISSEVPQNLSASRPQDRQFILSSKKLLLSDSGFYLCAWSVPGGTQYFGPGTRLLVL.

The V call is TRBV20-1, the J call TRBJ2-3; no clear D gene. Germline CDR1 reads DFQATT; CDR2 reads SNEGSKA (reference sequence). V was trimmed by 1 base and J by 1 base, leaving 12 bases between them. CDR3 size: 15 residues. CDR3: CSARVPRRGTDTQYF. The CDR3 nucleotides are TGCAGTGCTAGAGTCCCCCGTCGGGGCACAGATACGCAGTATTTT.

The chain's CDR3 is CASSLGTSVNNEQFF. DNA of the CDR3: TGTGCCAGCAGCTTAGGGACTAGCGTGAACAATGAGCAGTTCTTC. The chain links TRBV7-7 to TRBJ2-1, with 9 bases fitting TRBD2. The CDR3 totals 15 residues. Germline CDR1 is SSHAT and CDR2 is FNYEAQ (reference sequence). The trim removed 1 base at V and 5 bases at J, leaving 3 bases unmatched. The full variable domain, in which reference TRBV7-7 and TRBJ2-1 provide the parts outside the CDR3, is GAGVSQSPRYKVTKRGQDVTLRCDPISSHATLYWYQQALGQGPEFLTYFNYEAQPDKSGLPSDRFSAERPEGSISTLTIQRTEQRDSAMYRCASSLGTSVNNEQFFGPGTRLTVL.

This clonotype has a count of ten or more. The chain employs TRBV3-1 and TRBJ2-7; the D gene is possibly TRBD2 (5 bases). Trimming took off 4 bases at V and 6 bases at J, with 10 bases between the two ends. CDR1 LGHDT and CDR2 YNNKEL come from the germline V gene (reference sequence). The CDR3 runs to 12 residues. The CDR3 protein is CASSPSLSEQYF. CDR3 in DNA: TGTGCCAGCAGCCCTAGCCTCTCCGAGCAGTACTTC.

V usage is TRBV6-5 and J usage is TRBJ2-7; 7 nucleotides agree with TRBD2. Germline V lookup: CDR1 MNHEY, CDR2 SVGAGI. With 4 bases clipped from V and 2 bases from J, the junction kept 8 bases outside the gene matches. The CDR3 runs 15 residues. The DNA for the CDR3 is TGTGCCAGCAGTTCCCCTGGGAGGGGAGCCTACGAGCAGTACTTC. Protein: CASSSPGRGAYEQYF.

The gene calls are TRBV6-5 and TRBJ1-2, with 8 bases fitting TRBD1. Per the germline V gene, CDR1 is MNHEY and CDR2 is SVGAGI. The CDR3 is made up of 17 amino acids. The J segment lost 2 bases and the V segment lost 1 base, leaving 9 bases of the junction unmatched. In DNA, the CDR3 is TGTGCCAGCAGTTACTTAAATGTGGCAGGGGGCAACTATGGCTACACCTTC. Amino acids: CASSYLNVAGGNYGYTF.

This clonotype has more than one count but fewer than ten. This chain uses TRBV12-3 or TRBV12-4 with TRBJ2-1, with a tentative D call TRBD2 (6 bases). This CDR3 region has 13 residues. V lost 2 bases to trimming and J lost 7 bases, with 9 bases between them. Here the CDR3 reads CASSLRLANEQFF. CDR3 sequence (DNA): TGTGCCAGCAGTTTAAGGCTAGCGAATGAGCAGTTCTTC.

The V gene is TRBV5-6, the J gene TRBJ1-2, with 7 bases identical to TRBD1. The trim removed 2 bases at V and 8 bases at J, leaving 3 bases unmatched. The CDR3 is 12 residues long. CDR1 and CDR2 from the germline V gene are SGHDT and YYEEEE. CDR3 nucleotides: TGTGCCAGCAGCTTAGGGGGCTTGGGCTACACCTTC. Translation gives CASSLGGLGYTF.

The table lists this clonotype with a few counts. CDR3: CASGLAANEQFF. DNA of the CDR3: TGTGCCAGCGGGCTAGCGGCTAATGAGCAGTTCTTC. This chain connects TRBV12-3 or TRBV12-4 to TRBJ2-1, with 7 nucleotides matching TRBD2. The J segment lost 7 bases and the V segment lost 8 bases, leaving 5 bases of the junction unmatched. The length of the CDR3 is 12 residues.

The chain recombines TRBV4-3 with TRBJ2-7; D is perhaps TRBD2 (5 bases). Trimming left V 0 bases short and J 1 base short, with 13 bases between. The CDR3 length is 16 residues. CDR1 and CDR2 from the germline V gene are LGHNA and YSLEER. The CDR3 sequence is CASSQDWAGRSYEQYF. Written as DNA, the CDR3 is TGCGCCAGCAGCCAAGATTGGGCGGGCCGGTCCTACGAGCAGTACTTC.

Comments on this clonotype: It may be a read error: a sequence one base away is much more abundant. The chain recombines TRBV9 with TRBJ2-1; 9 nucleotides line up with TRBD2. The J call is uncertain, as TRBJ2-7 better fits the DNA end. Germline CDR1 and CDR2: SGDLS and YYNGEE. CDR3 length equals 15 residues. The DNA for the CDR3 is TGTGCCAGCAGCGTAGCCCAGCGGGAGGTTGGTGAGCAGTACTTC. Its translation is CASSVAQREVGEQYF.

The gene calls are TRBV10-3 and TRBJ2-7, with D perhaps TRBD2 (5 bases). V was pared by 6 bases and J by 7 bases, with 13 bases between. Germline V gene data show CDR1 as ENHRY and CDR2 as SYGVKD. CDR3 length: 12 amino acids. This chain's CDR3 is CAIRNGEKEQYF. CDR3 coding DNA: TGTGCCATCAGGAACGGGGAGAAGGAGCAGTACTTC.

This clonotype has just a few counts. V is TRBV5-1 and J is TRBJ2-5, with D perhaps matching TRBD1 (5 bases). The CDR3 covers 16 residues. In germline, CDR1 is SGHRS, CDR2 YFSETQ. The ends were cut back, 0 bases at V and 5 bases at J, with 17 bases in the middle. DNA of the CDR3: TGCGCCAGCAGCTTGGCCGCACCCCTCGCAGGGGAGACCCAGTACTTC. Protein sequence: CASSLAAPLAGETQYF.

There are a few counts of this clonotype. This chain uses TRBV20-1 with TRBJ2-2; 7 bases line up with TRBD2. Germline-derived CDR1 and CDR2 are DFQATT and SNEGSKA (reference sequence). There are 14 residues in the CDR3. V gave up 6 bases and J gave up 0 bases; unmatched junction bases: 4. The CDR3 nucleotides are TGCAGTGCCTCAAGCGGGGCGAACACCGGGGAGCTGTTTTTT. Translation: CSASSGANTGELFF.

This clonotype was counted between two and nine times. The chain employs TRBV10-3 and TRBJ2-1, with TRBD1 identical over 7 bases. This CDR3 region has 13 residues. Losses at the gene ends were 1 base for V and 13 bases for J; bases not matched to a gene: 7. Germline V lookup: CDR1 ENHRY, CDR2 SYGVKD. This CDR3 reads CAISEFDRDPQFF. The CDR3 coding sequence is TGTGCCATCAGTGAGTTTGACAGGGACCCCCAGTTCTTC.

This clonotype has just a few counts. The rearrangement joins TRBV5-1 to TRBJ2-4; tentative D call: TRBD2 (7 bases). The V and J ends lost 0 bases and 5 bases respectively, with 12 bases between them. Germline-derived CDR1 and CDR2 are SGHRS and YFSETQ. The CDR3 extends over 15 amino acids. The CDR3 protein is CASSLASGGENIQYF. The CDR3 nucleotides are TGCGCCAGCAGCTTGGCCTCGGGGGGCGAAAACATTCAGTACTTC.

This clonotype came up a few times. The chain is built from TRBV7-6 and TRBJ2-3; tentative D call: TRBD2 (5 bases). The CDR3 extends over 17 amino acids. The V and J ends lost 4 bases and 1 base respectively, with 18 bases between them. Germline CDR1 and CDR2: SGHVS and FNYEAQ. CDR3 region: CASSSTDSTQGTDTQYF. DNA of the CDR3: TGTGCCAGCAGCTCGACGGACTCGACTCAGGGCACAGATACGCAGTATTTT.

The J gene is TRBJ2-5, the V gene TRBV20-1, with 11 bases matching TRBD2. The CDR3 runs 14 residues. The trim removed 3 bases at V and 4 bases at J, leaving 4 bases unmatched. Germline lookup yields CDR1 DFQATT and CDR2 SNEGSKA (reference sequence). In nucleotides, the CDR3 is TGCAGTGCTAGGCCTAGCGGGAGGCGAGAGACCCAGTACTTC. Residues: CSARPSGRRETQYF.

V is TRBV7-8 and J is TRBJ2-7; a possible D gene is TRBD2 (5 bases). The V gene lost 5 bases and the J gene lost 4 bases, with 12 bases spanning the gap. The CDR3 totals 13 residues. Looked up from germline, CDR1 is SGHVS and CDR2 is FQNEAQ. CDR3 DNA sequence: TGTGCCAGCAGCGGAGGCCAGTATTACGAGCAGTACTTC. This gives the protein CASSGGQYYEQYF.

The CDR3 loop reads CASSSRVPNYGYTF. In nucleotides, the CDR3 is TGTGCCAGCTCATCCCGGGTTCCGAACTATGGCTACACCTTC. The chain combines TRBV18 with TRBJ1-2, with D unresolved. V was shortened by 5 bases and J by 2 bases, with 12 bases between the two germline ends. Germline assignment: CDR1 KGHSH and CDR2 LQKENI. The CDR3 loop spans 14 amino acids. The whole variable domain, remainder taken from reference TRBV18 and TRBJ1-2, is NAGVMQNPRHLVRRRGQEARLRCSPMKGHSHVYWYRQLPEEGLKFMVYLQKENIIDESGMPKERFSAEFPKEGPSILRIQQVVRGDSAAYFCASSSRVPNYGYTFGSGTRLTVV.

In this sample, this clonotype turned up a few times. The chain combines TRBV5-1 with TRBJ2-4; a possible D gene is TRBD2 (5 bases). This CDR3 is built from 15 residues. Trimming removed 0 bases at V and 1 base at J, with 8 bases between. From germline, CDR1 is SGHRS and CDR2 YFSETQ. CDR3 nucleotides: TGCGCCAGCAGCTTGGCCCCTAGCGCCAAAAACATTCAGTACTTC. It encodes CASSLAPSAKNIQYF.

The chain carries TRBV20-1 and TRBJ2-5; D gene unclear. CDR1 DFQATT and CDR2 SNEGSKA come from the germline V gene (reference sequence). Trimming pared 3 bases from V and 4 bases from J, leaving 12 bases between. The CDR3 extends over 13 amino acids. CDR3 coding DNA: TGCAGTGCTAGCGGGTTGGGTGTAGAGACCCAGTACTTC. It specifies CSASGLGVETQYF.

This clonotype was counted only a few times. The V call is TRBV10-3, the J call TRBJ1-1, with a weak D call TRBD1 (6 bases). This CDR3 comprises 13 residues. Trimming left V 6 bases short and J 10 bases short, with 18 bases between. Germline V gives CDR1 ENHRY, CDR2 SYGVKD. CDR3 nucleotide sequence: TGTGCCATCAGGCTCCAGACAGGAGGGGTAGCTTTCTTT. This encodes CAIRLQTGGVAFF.

The chain recombines TRBV12-3 or TRBV12-4 with TRBJ2-3; 9 bases map to TRBD2. V lost 6 bases, J lost 2 bases, and 12 bases stayed unmatched. The CDR3 runs 17 residues. The CDR3 coding sequence is TGTGCCAGCAGCCTCTTGAGCGGGGGGACGACCACAGATACGCAGTATTTT. Protein: CASSLLSGGTTTDTQYF.